This T cell receptor beta chain comes out of a study of T cell changes during pregnancy in multiple sclerosis. Assay used: immunoSEQ multiplex PCR; TCRdb lists only in-frame clones, some missing. The sample contains 55,000 to 70,000 clones, approximately 92% of which appear only once. Germline V gene data show CDR1 as SEHNR and CDR2 as FQNEAQ (reference sequence). V lost 3 bases and J lost 4, with 4 bases in between. The CDR3 runs 12 residues. Material: CD8+ T cells from peripheral blood mononuclear cells, obtained in the third trimester of pregnancy. The origin of this receptor is a female donor in good health, enrolled as a control in a pregnancy study. The chain uses TRBV7-9 and TRBJ1-5; no clear D gene. The CDR3 loop reads CASSFANQPQHF. In DNA form, the CDR3 reads TGTGCCAGCAGCTTCGCGAATCAGCCCCAGCATTTT.